The rows below give T cell receptor beta chains drawn from one sample of a study of T cell changes during pregnancy in multiple sclerosis. Assay used: immunoSEQ multiplex PCR; TCRdb lists only in-frame clones, some missing. The sample lists tens of thousands of clones; approximately 92% were seen once. The sequencing input was peripheral blood. The origin of the receptors is a female donor with multiple sclerosis, enrolled in a pregnancy study. Each CDR3 is given with its conserved first and last residue.

cdr3_aa j_call v_call
CASSPLAGRGGNTIYF TRBJ1-3 TRBV5-6
CASRNGDERVYEQYF TRBJ2-7 TRBV5-1
CASSTTTSGRPYEQYF TRBJ2-7 TRBV7-9
CASSPGQGGQPQHF TRBJ1-5 TRBV18
CASSTRDSANYGYTF TRBJ1-2 TRBV7-9
CASSVERGENTGELFF TRBJ2-2 TRBV9
CASSLSSGRDRQTQYF TRBJ2-5 TRBV27
CASSSRRELSYNEQFF TRBJ2-1 TRBV4-2
CASSQDSGSPYNEQFF TRBJ2-1 TRBV4-2
CASSPPPGDYGYTF TRBJ1-2 TRBV18
CASSRTGVQETQYF TRBJ2-5 TRBV7-2
CASSSLTRTDTQYF TRBJ2-3 TRBV28
CASSPSSYEQYF TRBJ2-7 TRBV19
CASSFLDTDTQYF TRBJ2-3 TRBV11-3
CAISETERDEQFF TRBJ2-1 TRBV10-3
CSGGRHLQETQYF TRBJ2-5 TRBV29-1
CASSPVGEGADTQYF TRBJ2-3 TRBV18
CASSPRKLEETQYF TRBJ2-5 TRBV18
CASSFVREAYEQYF TRBJ2-7 TRBV28
CASSEGGGAGTEAFF TRBJ1-1 TRBV6-1
CASSLAPYNEQFF TRBJ2-1 TRBV5-6
CASSVEAGAREQYF TRBJ2-7 TRBV5-1
CASSWWGVPSGDTQYF TRBJ2-3 TRBV7-9
CASSLEDWGSYEQYF TRBJ2-7 TRBV5-8
CASSLEASGRVEQYF NA TRBV13
CASSDEGSYNEQFF TRBJ2-1 TRBV2
CASSEGDVYNEQFF TRBJ2-1 TRBV6-1
CASSPTGRAWVNEQFF TRBJ2-1 TRBV7-2
CASSLGRGNTIYF TRBJ1-3 TRBV5-1
CASRPQGSGANVLTF TRBJ2-6 TRBV2
CASSESTGSLGETYEQYF TRBJ2-7 TRBV7-8
CASSLATRVNTEAFF TRBJ1-1 TRBV9
CASSTRGGEQYF TRBJ2-7 TRBV5-1
CASSQTGTLSEQYF TRBJ2-7 TRBV6-6
CASSELAGGTGELFF TRBJ2-2 TRBV6-4
CASSQGGQGGIGYTF TRBJ1-2 TRBV4-1
CASSYAAGGTYEQYF TRBJ2-7 TRBV6-5
CASSVVAGLDWADTQYF TRBJ2-3 TRBV9
CASSSPRDRGYNEQFF TRBJ2-1 TRBV5-4
CASSLGLAGDTDTQYF TRBJ2-3 TRBV7-3
CASSVAAGHPTGELFF TRBJ2-2 TRBV9
CASSQAWREVDTQYF TRBJ2-3 TRBV4-3
CASSLDRDEQFF TRBJ2-1 TRBV5-1
CSAGWEHEQYF TRBJ2-7 TRBV20-1
CASSLDLRGYQETQYF TRBJ2-5 TRBV7-9
CASSLVPGENYEQYF TRBJ2-7 TRBV7-8
CASSSIFYGHSYNEQFF TRBJ2-1 TRBV19
CSVEGVSSYNEQFF TRBJ2-1 TRBV29-1
CASGPTGWRRETQYF TRBJ2-5 TRBV28
CATQGDQPQHF TRBJ1-5 TRBV6-4
CASSAYLRDGDNEQFF TRBJ2-1 TRBV9
CASSPTGRGYNEQFF TRBJ2-1 TRBV7-2
CASSLRLAGVPTIETQYF TRBJ2-5 TRBV4-2
CASSVYRPPKGNTQYF TRBJ2-3 TRBV10-2